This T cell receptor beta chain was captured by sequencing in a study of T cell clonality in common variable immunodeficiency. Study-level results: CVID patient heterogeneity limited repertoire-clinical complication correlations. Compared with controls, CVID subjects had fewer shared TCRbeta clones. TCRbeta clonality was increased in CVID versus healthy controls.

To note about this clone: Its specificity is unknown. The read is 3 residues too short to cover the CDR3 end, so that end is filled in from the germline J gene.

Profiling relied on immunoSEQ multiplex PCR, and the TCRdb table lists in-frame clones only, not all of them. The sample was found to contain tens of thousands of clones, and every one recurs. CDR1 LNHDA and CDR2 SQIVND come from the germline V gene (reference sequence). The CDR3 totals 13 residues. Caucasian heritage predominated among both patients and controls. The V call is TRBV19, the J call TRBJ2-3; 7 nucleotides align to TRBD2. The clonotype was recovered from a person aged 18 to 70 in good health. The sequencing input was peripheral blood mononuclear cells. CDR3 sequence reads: CASMRGSGETQYF. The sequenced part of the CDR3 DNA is TGTGCCAGTATGCGCGGGAGTGGGGAGACG. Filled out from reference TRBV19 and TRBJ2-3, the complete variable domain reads DGGITQSPKYLFRKEGQNVTLSCEQNLNHDAMYWYRQDPGQGLRLIYYSQIVNDFQKGDIAEGYSVSREKKESFPLTVTSAQKNPTAFYLCASMRGSGETQYFGPGTRLTVL.